The 19 T cell receptor beta chains listed next were all sequenced from one sample in a study of blood T cell repertoires in COVID-19. Some clones are missing from TCRdb's copy, which holds only in-frame ones; the method was immunoSEQ multiplex PCR. Of 250,000 to 300,000 clones detected, roughly 90% appear once; the ten largest clones hold under 3%. Sequencing used PBMCs or T cells enriched from blood (not recorded which). These receptors were taken from a middle-aged woman with acute COVID-19.

The gene calls are TRBV28 and TRBJ1-1; TRBD1 agrees at 7 bases. Germline V CDR1 and CDR2: MDHEN, SYDVKM. This CDR3 has 14 residues. With 5 bases clipped from V and 11 bases from J, the junction kept 14 bases outside the gene matches. The CDR3 bases are TGTGCCAGCAGTACCACGACAGGGCGAGGGGGTGCTTTCTTT. Protein sequence: CASSTTTGRGGAFF. The full variable domain, in which reference TRBV28 and TRBJ1-1 provide the parts outside the CDR3, is DVKVTQSSRYLVKRTGEKVFLECVQDMDHENMFWYRQDPGLGLRLIYFSYDVKMKEKGDIPEGYSVSREKKERFSLILESASTNQTSMYLCASSTTTGRGGAFFGQGTRLTVV.

The rearrangement joins TRBV27 to TRBJ1-1; 9 bases align to TRBD1. V shed 6 bases, J shed 0 bases, and the junction held 8 bases outside the gene matches. CDR1 is MNHEY, CDR2 SMNVEV, per germline (reference sequence). The length of the CDR3 is 16 residues. The CDR3 sequence: CASSSRTGDMNTEAFF. As DNA, the CDR3 is TGTGCCAGCAGCTCCCGGACAGGGGACATGAACACTGAAGCTTTCTTT.

J is TRBJ2-5 and V is TRBV7-2, with a weak D call TRBD2 (6 bases). Per germline, CDR1 SGHTA and CDR2 FQGNSA. The V gene lost 0 bases and the J gene lost 4 bases, with 9 bases spanning the gap. The CDR3 is 14 residues long. The CDR3: CASSLAGSGETQYF. The CDR3 DNA is TGTGCCAGCAGCTTAGCCGGGAGTGGAGAGACCCAGTACTTC.

The rearrangement links TRBV27 to TRBJ2-4; D uncertain. The CDR3 extends over 12 amino acids. Germline CDR1 MNHEY, CDR2 SMNVEV (reference sequence). V lost 2 bases, J lost 6 bases, and 5 bases lay in between. CDR3 protein: CASSLTGNIQYF. The CDR3 DNA sequence: TGTGCCAGCAGTTTAACGGGAAACATTCAGTACTTC.

The chain has TRBV19 and TRBJ1-3; no firm D call. Between the trimmed V and J ends, which lost 3 bases and 0 bases, there was a span of 12 bases. The length of the CDR3 is 16 residues. CDR1 and CDR2 from the germline V gene are LNHDA and SQIVND (reference sequence). The CDR3 is CASSIRASFSGNTIYF. The CDR3 nucleotides read TGTGCCAGTAGTATTCGAGCCTCCTTCTCTGGAAACACCATATATTTT.

The rearrangement joins TRBV6-2 or TRBV6-3 to TRBJ2-7; 9 positions agree with TRBD1. Germline CDR1 MNHEY, CDR2 SVGEGT. The CDR3 totals 17 residues. V lost 4 bases and J lost 5; bases outside the gene matches: 15. The CDR3 DNA is TGTGCCAGCAGTTTCCTTAGCTCCGGGACAGGGAAGAACGAGCAGTACTTC. As protein: CASSFLSSGTGKNEQYF.

J is TRBJ2-7 and V is TRBV4-2; 11 bases are a match to TRBD2. V shed 1 base, J shed 0 bases, and the junction held 17 bases outside the gene matches. Germline loops: CDR1 LGHNA, CDR2 YNFKEQ. The CDR3 extends over 21 amino acids. The CDR3: CASSQGTLIAGGRGSSYEQYF. CDR3 in DNA: TGTGCCAGCAGCCAAGGCACCCTTATAGCGGGAGGGCGGGGAAGCTCCTACGAGCAGTACTTC.

The chain recombines TRBV29-1 with TRBJ1-2; no clear D gene. This CDR3 is built from 11 residues. The germline CDR1 and CDR2 sequences are SQVTM and ANQGSEA. V was trimmed by 5 bases and J by 2 bases, leaving 6 bases between them. The CDR3 region has the DNA TGCAGCGTTCCCAGGAACTATGGCTACACCTTC. Encoded protein: CSVPRNYGYTF.

The V call is TRBV24-1, the J call TRBJ2-1; D call uncertain. Trimming removed 3 bases from V and 5 bases from J, with 16 bases in between. The CDR3 has 16 residues. Germline CDR1 and CDR2: KGHDR and SFDVKD. This chain's CDR3 is CATSDPSRLKDNEQFF. For the CDR3, the DNA is TGTGCCACCAGTGATCCTAGTCGCCTCAAGGACAATGAGCAGTTCTTC.

The rearrangement uses TRBV18 and TRBJ2-2; maybe TRBD2 (5 bases). Germline loops: CDR1 KGHSH, CDR2 LQKENI. This CDR3 region has 13 residues. V was clipped by 3 bases and J by 6 bases, with 8 bases between them. The CDR3 nucleotides are TGTGCCAGCTCACCCGGGATCTCCGGGGAGCTGTTTTTT. Protein: CASSPGISGELFF.

This clone was picked up one time. The genes are TRBV28 and TRBJ2-7, with 9 positions matching TRBD1. V shed 3 bases and J 2 bases; nucleotides not matched to a gene: 2. Germline V gives CDR1 MDHEN, CDR2 SYDVKM. This CDR3 is built from 14 residues. This CDR3 is CASSFGTGPYEQYF. Here the CDR3 DNA reads TGTGCCAGCAGTTTCGGGACAGGGCCCTACGAGCAGTACTTC.

The chain combines TRBV9 with TRBJ2-2; D is unresolved. V shed 0 bases and J shed 6 bases, with 6 bases lying between them. This CDR3 contains 13 residues. Looked up from germline, CDR1 is SGDLS and CDR2 is YYNGEE. The CDR3 nucleotides are TGTGCCAGCAGCGTAGACTTCGCCGGGGAGCTGTTTTTT. This encodes CASSVDFAGELFF.

This chain connects TRBV6-5 to TRBJ1-4; D is undetermined. Germline V CDR1 and CDR2: MNHEY, SVGAGI. The length of the CDR3 is 13 residues. Trimming stripped 2 bases from V and 3 bases from J, with 4 bases between. This CDR3 is CASSYNSNEKLFF. For the CDR3, the DNA is TGTGCCAGCAGTTACAACTCTAATGAAAAACTGTTTTTT.

This clone was detected once. The CDR3 here is CASRDRGFNTEAFF. CDR3 DNA sequence: TGCGCCAGTAGGGACAGGGGGTTCAACACTGAAGCTTTCTTT. The chain is built from TRBV10-2 and TRBJ1-1; TRBD1 matches at 11 bases. The CDR3 extends over 14 amino acids. Looked up from germline, CDR1 is WSHSY and CDR2 is SAAADI. Trimming took 9 bases from V and 2 from J; bases not matched to a gene: 5.

J is TRBJ1-5 and V is TRBV28; unclear D gene. CDR3 length: 14 residues. Trimming removed 4 bases at V and 4 bases at J, with 11 bases between. Germline CDR1 and CDR2: MDHEN and SYDVKM. In nucleotides, the CDR3 is TGTGCCAGCAGTTACGGAGGCTCAAATCAGCCCCAGCATTTT. Amino acids: CASSYGGSNQPQHF.

To note about this clone: Other DNA sequences in this specimen translate into the identical CDR3. This chain links TRBV7-3 with TRBJ2-1, with 8 bases lining up with TRBD1. The CDR3 loop spans 15 amino acids. Germline CDR1 and CDR2: SGHTA and FQGTGA. With V trimmed by 5 bases and J by 7 bases, 10 bases remained unmatched. CDR3 protein: CASSPTGGPGNEQFF. CDR3 DNA: TGTGCCAGCAGCCCCACAGGGGGACCGGGGAATGAGCAGTTCTTC.

The gene calls are TRBV6-1 and TRBJ1-4, with TRBD1 identical over 9 bases. The CDR3 totals 18 residues. The V gene end was trimmed by 3 bases and the J gene end by 7 bases; junction bases not matched to a gene: 15. Germline V CDR1 and CDR2: MNHNS, SASEGT. CDR3 DNA: TGTGCCAGCAGTGATCGCGGGGGACAGGGACATTGGGTTGAAAAACTGTTTTTT. Its protein is CASSDRGGQGHWVEKLFF.

V gene TRBV3-1 (or the pseudogene TRBV3-2) combines with J gene TRBJ1-3; unclear D gene. This CDR3 has 16 amino acids. Between the trimmed V and J ends, which lost 4 bases and 3 bases, there was a span of 16 bases. Germline V gene lookup returns CDR1 LGHDT and CDR2 YNNKEL (reference sequence). The CDR3, as DNA: TGTGCCAGCAGCCCACACAGTCTCCGTGGTGGAAACACCATATATTTT. Its protein product is CASSPHSLRGGNTIYF.

This clone came up once. This chain connects TRBV12-3 or TRBV12-4 to TRBJ1-2; the D is unclear. This CDR3 spans 11 amino acids. Trimming took off 5 bases at V and 8 bases at J, with 9 bases between the two ends. CDR3 region: CASSPGNGYTF. The CDR3 bases are TGTGCCAGCAGTCCGGGGAACGGCTACACCTTC.